A selection of T cell receptor beta chains follows, all from one sample in a study of T cells in Graves' hyperthyroidism and ophthalmopathy. TCRdb called the multiplex PCR reads again in MiXCR, with one record for every CDR3 protein. In the table there are some 350,000 distinct CDR3 sequences, 20% to 25% of which are singletons. Material for sequencing was blood. These receptor sequences come from a man aged 45-65 years with Graves' hyperthyroidism. Each CDR3 is given with its conserved first and last residue. The D gene is left open where the match is weak. The size field is filled for only some rows; it gives once, few, many or a size class.

d_call: TRBD2
clone_size: few
j_call: TRBJ2-3
v_call: TRBV7-2
cdr3_nt: TGTGCCAGCAGCTTAGGGGTCGGGGGACTAGCGGGAGGACCTCGCACAGATACGCAGTATTTT
cdr3_aa: CASSLGVGGLAGGPRTDTQYF

d_call: -
clone_size: -
j_call: TRBJ2-5
v_call: TRBV20-1
cdr3_nt: TGCAGTGCTTTCCGGGCCCCCCTGGAGGAGACCCAGTACTTC
cdr3_aa: CSAFRAPLEETQYF

d_call: TRBD2
clone_size: -
j_call: TRBJ2-7
v_call: TRBV4-1
cdr3_nt: TGCGCCAGCAGCCAAGTTCTAGCGGGAGGGCAGGACGAGCAGTACTTC
cdr3_aa: CASSQVLAGGQDEQYF

d_call: TRBD2
clone_size: -
j_call: TRBJ2-1
v_call: TRBV12-3/TRBV12-4
cdr3_nt: TGTGCCAGCAGGCCCCCGGGACTAGCGATAGACGGGCAGTTCTTC
cdr3_aa: CASRPPGLAIDGQFF

d_call: -
clone_size: once
j_call: TRBJ1-5
v_call: TRBV10-3
cdr3_nt: TGTGCCATCACGGACGGGGACGATCAGCCCCAGCATTTT
cdr3_aa: CAITDGDDQPQHF

d_call: -
clone_size: -
j_call: TRBJ2-3
v_call: TRBV27
cdr3_nt: TGTGCCAGCAGTTTATCCTGGGAAGTCCGCACAGATACGCAGTATTTT
cdr3_aa: CASSLSWEVRTDTQYF

d_call: TRBD2
clone_size: many
j_call: TRBJ2-3
v_call: TRBV7-2
cdr3_nt: TGTGCCAGCAGCTTTACGGGAGGTACAGCAGATACGCAGTATTTT
cdr3_aa: CASSFTGGTADTQYF

d_call: -
clone_size: -
j_call: TRBJ2-3
v_call: TRBV20-1
cdr3_nt: TGCAGTGCTAGAGTGGGCAGCACAGATACGCAGTATTTT
cdr3_aa: CSARVGSTDTQYF

d_call: TRBD1
clone_size: -
j_call: TRBJ2-7
v_call: TRBV27
cdr3_nt: TGTGCCAGCAGTTTGGGGACAGGGGGTATCTACGAGCAGTACTTC
cdr3_aa: CASSLGTGGIYEQYF

d_call: TRBD1
clone_size: -
j_call: TRBJ1-1
v_call: TRBV6-1
cdr3_nt: TGTGCCAGCAGTCCCTACAGGGGGCGCGGGGGTCTAGCTTTCTTT
cdr3_aa: CASSPYRGRGGLAFF

d_call: -
clone_size: many
j_call: TRBJ2-5
v_call: TRBV7-9
cdr3_nt: TGTGCCAGCAGCTCGCTCCAAGAGACCCAGTACTTC
cdr3_aa: CASSSLQETQYF

d_call: TRBD1
clone_size: -
j_call: TRBJ2-6
v_call: TRBV6-1
cdr3_nt: TGTGCCAGCAGTGGAATTCTCCGGGACAGGGCGACCACTGGGGCCAACGTCCTGACTTTC
cdr3_aa: CASSGILRDRATTGANVLTF

d_call: TRBD1
clone_size: -
j_call: TRBJ1-5
v_call: TRBV19
cdr3_nt: TGTGCCAGTAGTATCTTCGCCCAGGGGGCCAGGCAGCCCCAGCATTTT
cdr3_aa: CASSIFAQGARQPQHF

d_call: TRBD1
clone_size: many
j_call: TRBJ2-7
v_call: TRBV7-3
cdr3_nt: TGTGCCAGCAGCTCCTATACCATGACAGGGGCAAACGAGCAGTACTTC
cdr3_aa: CASSSYTMTGANEQYF

d_call: TRBD1
clone_size: -
j_call: TRBJ2-5
v_call: TRBV28
cdr3_nt: TGTGCCAGCAGGGAGGACAGGGGGCTAGATGAGACCCAGTACTTC
cdr3_aa: CASREDRGLDETQYF

d_call: -
clone_size: once
j_call: TRBJ1-1
v_call: TRBV19
cdr3_nt: TGTGCCAGTGGGACGTACACTGAAGCTTTCTTT
cdr3_aa: CASGTYTEAFF

d_call: -
clone_size: -
j_call: TRBJ1-2
v_call: TRBV6-1
cdr3_nt: TGTGCCAGCAACAGTTTGGTATATGGCTACACCTTC
cdr3_aa: CASNSLVYGYTF

d_call: -
clone_size: many
j_call: TRBJ2-5
v_call: TRBV5-5
cdr3_nt: TGTGCCAGCAGCCCCCCTTGGGGCAGCCCCGAAGAGACCCAGTACTTC
cdr3_aa: CASSPPWGSPEETQYF

d_call: -
clone_size: many
j_call: TRBJ2-5
v_call: TRBV11-2
cdr3_nt: TGTGCCAGCAGCTTATCGTACGGGGAGACCCAGTACTTC
cdr3_aa: CASSLSYGETQYF

d_call: -
clone_size: -
j_call: TRBJ1-5
v_call: TRBV11-2
cdr3_nt: TGTGCCAGCAGCTTAAGGGGTTATAGCAATCAGCCCCAGCATTTT
cdr3_aa: CASSLRGYSNQPQHF

d_call: -
clone_size: few
j_call: TRBJ2-1
v_call: TRBV6-1
cdr3_nt: TGTGCCAGCAGTGAAGTGGTTAGCAATAATGAGCAGTTCTTC
cdr3_aa: CASSEVVSNNEQFF

d_call: TRBD1
clone_size: -
j_call: TRBJ2-5
v_call: TRBV15
cdr3_nt: TGTGCCACCAGCAGAGCCAGGGGGATTGGGACCCAGTACTTC
cdr3_aa: CATSRARGIGTQYF

d_call: -
clone_size: -
j_call: TRBJ2-1
v_call: TRBV5-1
cdr3_nt: TGCGCCAGCAGCTTGGTAGGCCAGCGGTCCTACAATGAGCAGTTCTTC
cdr3_aa: CASSLVGQRSYNEQFF

d_call: -
clone_size: many
j_call: TRBJ2-5
v_call: TRBV2
cdr3_nt: TGTGCCAGCAGTGAAGCTAGCGAGACCCAGTACTTC
cdr3_aa: CASSEASETQYF

d_call: -
clone_size: many
j_call: TRBJ2-1
v_call: TRBV7-9
cdr3_nt: TGTGCCAGCAGCTTTGAGGGGAATGAGCAGTTCTTC
cdr3_aa: CASSFEGNEQFF

d_call: TRBD1
clone_size: many
j_call: TRBJ1-2
v_call: TRBV2
cdr3_nt: TGTGCCAGCAGTGCGGTTCCGGGACAGGGAGGGTACACCTTC
cdr3_aa: CASSAVPGQGGYTF

d_call: TRBD1
clone_size: few
j_call: TRBJ1-6
v_call: TRBV28
cdr3_nt: TGTGCCAGCAGTTTACAACAGGGGCGGAATTCACCCCTCCACTTT
cdr3_aa: CASSLQQGRNSPLHF

d_call: -
clone_size: once
j_call: TRBJ1-1
v_call: TRBV12-3/TRBV12-4
cdr3_nt: TGTGCCAGCAGTTTTTCACAATTTAGCACTGAAGCTTTCTTT
cdr3_aa: CASSFSQFSTEAFF

d_call: TRBD1
clone_size: -
j_call: TRBJ2-3
v_call: TRBV20-1
cdr3_nt: TGCAGTGCTACGGGACAGGGGAGCACAGATACGCAGTATTTT
cdr3_aa: CSATGQGSTDTQYF

d_call: TRBD2
clone_size: -
j_call: TRBJ2-1
v_call: TRBV9
cdr3_nt: TGTGCCAGCAGCGTGGGGACTAGCGGGCACTCCTACAATGAGCAGTTCTTC
cdr3_aa: CASSVGTSGHSYNEQFF

d_call: TRBD1
clone_size: -
j_call: TRBJ2-7
v_call: TRBV30
cdr3_nt: TGTGCCTGGAGTGGTTGGCAGGGGGCCTCCTACGAGCAGTACTTC
cdr3_aa: CAWSGWQGASYEQYF

d_call: -
clone_size: -
j_call: TRBJ2-1
v_call: TRBV12-3/TRBV12-4
cdr3_nt: TGTGCCAGCAGTTTGACGGACAGCTACAATGAGCAGTTCTTC
cdr3_aa: CASSLTDSYNEQFF

d_call: -
clone_size: -
j_call: TRBJ2-1
v_call: TRBV5-1
cdr3_nt: TGCGCCAGCAGCTTGGTACGAAGTGAGCAGTTCTTC
cdr3_aa: CASSLVRSEQFF

d_call: -
clone_size: few
j_call: TRBJ2-6
v_call: TRBV27
cdr3_nt: TGTGCCAGCAGTTTAGATGGCGGGACCCATTCTGGGGCCAACGTCCTGACTTTC
cdr3_aa: CASSLDGGTHSGANVLTF

d_call: -
clone_size: -
j_call: TRBJ2-1
v_call: TRBV6-2/TRBV6-3
cdr3_nt: TGTGCCAGCAGTCGACACTGGGGAGGTGAGCAGTTCTTC
cdr3_aa: CASSRHWGGEQFF

d_call: -
clone_size: few
j_call: TRBJ2-5
v_call: TRBV4-2
cdr3_nt: TGTGCCAGCAGCCAAGATGGGGCAGGGCAAGAGACCCAGTACTTC
cdr3_aa: CASSQDGAGQETQYF

d_call: -
clone_size: few
j_call: TRBJ2-5
v_call: TRBV12-3/TRBV12-4
cdr3_nt: TGTGCCAGCAGTTTTTCTCTCGAGACCCAGTACTTC
cdr3_aa: CASSFSLETQYF

d_call: TRBD2
clone_size: -
j_call: TRBJ2-2
v_call: TRBV10-2
cdr3_nt: TGCGCCAGCAGGGGGAGGGACACCGGGGAGCTGTTTTTT
cdr3_aa: CASRGRDTGELFF

d_call: -
clone_size: few
j_call: TRBJ2-5
v_call: TRBV20-1
cdr3_nt: TGCAGTGCTGTTGAACTTTTCCAAGAGACCCAGTACTTC
cdr3_aa: CSAVELFQETQYF

d_call: TRBD2
clone_size: -
j_call: TRBJ2-5
v_call: TRBV27
cdr3_nt: TGTGCCAGCAGTTCCAGACTAGCGGGAGGGGCAAAGACCCAGTACTTC
cdr3_aa: CASSSRLAGGAKTQYF

d_call: TRBD1
clone_size: few
j_call: TRBJ1-5
v_call: TRBV7-8
cdr3_nt: TGTGCCAGCAGCTTTGGGACAGGTTTAAATCAGCCCCAGCATTTT
cdr3_aa: CASSFGTGLNQPQHF

d_call: -
clone_size: few
j_call: TRBJ2-1
v_call: TRBV12-3/TRBV12-4
cdr3_nt: TGTGCCAGCAGTCCCAGTCGTAGGTCTGAGCAGTTCTTC
cdr3_aa: CASSPSRRSEQFF

d_call: -
clone_size: -
j_call: TRBJ2-7
v_call: TRBV5-6
cdr3_nt: TGTGCCAGCAGCTTGGGGTGGGGAACCTACGAGCAGTACTTC
cdr3_aa: CASSLGWGTYEQYF

d_call: -
clone_size: -
j_call: TRBJ2-1
v_call: TRBV2
cdr3_nt: TGTGCCAGCAGTGCTGGCCCCGATGAGCAGTTCTTC
cdr3_aa: CASSAGPDEQFF

d_call: -
clone_size: few
j_call: TRBJ2-1
v_call: TRBV27
cdr3_nt: TGTGCCAGCAGTTTAGGGAGGAGAGCCAATGAGCAGTTCTTC
cdr3_aa: CASSLGRRANEQFF

d_call: -
clone_size: many
j_call: TRBJ1-1
v_call: TRBV24-1
cdr3_nt: TGTGCCACCGGCACCCAGACTGAAGCTTTCTTT
cdr3_aa: CATGTQTEAFF

d_call: -
clone_size: -
j_call: TRBJ2-1
v_call: TRBV18
cdr3_nt: TGTGCCAGCTCTCCTTCCACGCAGGGAGAGGAGCAGTTCTTC
cdr3_aa: CASSPSTQGEEQFF

d_call: TRBD2
clone_size: many
j_call: TRBJ2-1
v_call: TRBV3-1
cdr3_nt: TGTGCCAGCAGCCAATGGGCGGGAGACAATGAGCAGTTCTTC
cdr3_aa: CASSQWAGDNEQFF

d_call: -
clone_size: -
j_call: TRBJ2-7
v_call: TRBV2
cdr3_nt: TGTGCCAGCGAGAGGGCAGGCTACGAGCAGTACTTC
cdr3_aa: CASERAGYEQYF

d_call: -
clone_size: few
j_call: TRBJ2-2
v_call: TRBV12-3/TRBV12-4
cdr3_nt: TGTGCCAGTAAGGGGTTCACGAACACCGGGGAGCTGTTTTTT
cdr3_aa: CASKGFTNTGELFF

d_call: -
clone_size: many
j_call: TRBJ2-3
v_call: TRBV5-1
cdr3_nt: TGCGCCAGCAGCTTGGCTGGGGCTAGCAACCCCAGGGATACGCAGTATTTT
cdr3_aa: CASSLAGASNPRDTQYF

d_call: -
clone_size: -
j_call: TRBJ2-2
v_call: TRBV5-1
cdr3_nt: TGCGCCAGCAATTCGAGGGGCACCGGGGAGCTGTTTTTT
cdr3_aa: CASNSRGTGELFF

d_call: -
clone_size: few
j_call: TRBJ1-1
v_call: TRBV12-3/TRBV12-4
cdr3_nt: TGTGCCAGCAGTTTCACGGGGGTGGACACTGAAGCTTTCTTT
cdr3_aa: CASSFTGVDTEAFF

d_call: TRBD2
clone_size: -
j_call: TRBJ2-7
v_call: TRBV3-1
cdr3_nt: TGTGCCAGCAGTTCGGGACTAGCGCACGAGCAGTACTTC
cdr3_aa: CASSSGLAHEQYF

d_call: -
clone_size: few
j_call: TRBJ2-7
v_call: TRBV5-1
cdr3_nt: TGCGCCAGCAGCATCGACGGGACCTACGAGCAGTACTTC
cdr3_aa: CASSIDGTYEQYF